Below, one T cell receptor (beta chain) is given with its context. Its antigen is as yet unknown. This record comes from a study of blood T cells in healthy people across ages. Regarding the study as a whole: One million T cells yielded diversity estimates that were considered underestimates.

There are 16 residues in the CDR3. Germline values: CDR1 DFQATT, CDR2 SNEGSKA (reference sequence). In terms of origin and age, donors were healthy Caucasian individuals from Russia aged roughly 6 to 95. Primers used in a second PCR of roughly 7 to 11 cycles were a sample-barcoded 5' primer and a J-beta primer mix. Each sample yielded at least 2.5 million CDR3-containing paired-end reads. TCRdb ran MiXCR on the 5' RACE reads and lists one entry per CDR3 protein. The table shows almost 800,000 distinct CDR3 sequences, with about 62% occurring only once. Sequenced material: blood. The V gene is TRBV20-1, the J gene TRBJ2-4; perhaps TRBD2 as D (5 bases). The J call could be wrong; TRBJ2-7 is a better fit for the DNA end. The receptor comes from a man between 25 and 39 years old in good health. This CDR3 is CSARDEGRGSGFEQYF. The CDR3 nucleotides read TGCAGTGCTAGAGACGAGGGAAGAGGGTCGGGATTCGAGCAGTACTTC.